This record concerns one TCR beta chain sequence. The data were taken from a study of CD8 T cells in Susac syndrome. The ends were cut back, 2 bases at V and 0 bases at J, with 11 bases in the middle. CDR3 length equals 16 residues. Germline CDR1 and CDR2: LGHDT and YNNKEL (reference sequence). An input of about 0.5 to 1 ug of RNA was subjected to reverse transcription using random hexamers. MiXCR, run by TCRdb on the immunoSEQ multiplex PCR reads, gives a single entry per CDR3 protein. The sample holds fewer than 250,000 distinct CDR3 sequences; approximately 94% are singletons and the top ten take around 0.1%.

Sequencing input: CD4+ T cells from PBMCs. This receptor was identified in a human donor in good health. The chain joins TRBV3-1 to TRBJ2-1; D might be TRBD2 (5 bases). This chain's CDR3 is CASSQSPGSSYNEQFF. CDR3 coding DNA: TGTGCCAGCAGCCAATCTCCGGGGAGCTCCTACAATGAGCAGTTCTTC.